The 14 T cell receptor beta chains reported below all come from one sample, sequenced in a study of blood T cell repertoires in COVID-19. Libraries were prepared by immunoSEQ multiplex PCR; TCRdb keeps only in-frame clonotypes and omits some of them. The profile covers about 270,000 clones, with roughly 85% appearing a single time and 10% to 15% taken by the ten largest. The source material was peripheral blood. These receptors were obtained from a human donor in a cohort sampled during active COVID-19.

The rearrangement uses TRBV2 and TRBJ1-3, with D maybe TRBD1 (5 bases). V shed 10 bases and J shed 5 bases, with 21 bases lying between them. In germline, CDR1 is SNHLY, CDR2 FYNNEI. The CDR3 is 15 amino acids. The CDR3 region is CATIGRGQARNTIYF. The CDR3 DNA follows: TGTGCCACCATAGGAAGGGGTCAGGCAAGAAACACCATATATTTT.

V gene TRBV19 combines with J gene TRBJ2-6; D is perhaps TRBD1 (5 bases). The CDR3 is made up of 16 amino acids. Trimming shortened V by 3 bases and J by 2 bases, and 11 bases separated the two germline ends. Germline lookup yields CDR1 LNHDA and CDR2 SQIVND (reference sequence). The CDR3 DNA reads as TGTGCCAGTAGTATGATTTTAGGGGCTGGGGCCAACGTCCTGACTTTC. Translating it yields CASSMILGAGANVLTF.

This chain links TRBV7-6 with TRBJ2-2; the D is unclear. V gave up 5 bases and J gave up 3 bases, with 10 bases separating them. CDR1 and CDR2 (germline): SGHVS, FNYEAQ. This CDR3 contains 14 residues. CDR3 nucleotide sequence: TGTGCCAGCAGCCCTCCAGGTCACACCGGGGAGCTGTTTTTT. Its translation is CASSPPGHTGELFF.

This clone came up a few times. V gene TRBV6-8 combines with J gene TRBJ2-5; possibly TRBD1 for D (5 bases). CDR3 length: 14 residues. Looked up from germline, CDR1 is MNHGY and CDR2 is SAAAGT. V lost 6 bases and J lost 5, with 16 bases in between. In nucleotides, the CDR3 is TGTGCCAGCAGCACCCCAGGGTCAGGGGAGACCCAGTACTTC. Translating gives CASSTPGSGETQYF.

This chain links TRBV18 with TRBJ2-1; D unresolved. The CDR3 sequence is 14 residues long. Trimming stripped 3 bases from V and 6 bases from J, with 12 bases between. CDR1 is KGHSH, CDR2 LQKENI, per germline. DNA for the CDR3: TGTGCCAGCTCACCTTCGGCGGCTAGCAATGAGCAGTTCTTC. Its protein is CASSPSAASNEQFF.

V usage is TRBV30 and J usage is TRBJ2-3, with 10 bases fitting TRBD2. V trimming: 4 bases; J trimming: 5 bases; junction bases outside the gene matches: 15. This CDR3 has 17 residues. Germline lookup yields CDR1 GTSNPN and CDR2 SVGIG (reference sequence). CDR3 DNA sequence: TGTGCCTGGATTGCCCCCCGTATAGCGGGAGGACAAGATACGCAGTATTTT. Protein: CAWIAPRIAGGQDTQYF.

This sequence joins TRBV19 and TRBJ2-7; TRBD2 is a possible D gene (5 bases). The germline V gene encodes CDR1 LNHDA and CDR2 SQIVND (reference sequence). This CDR3 has 15 amino acids. Between the trimmed V and J ends, which lost 1 base and 0 bases, there was a span of 10 bases. The CDR3 coding sequence is TGTGCCAGTAGTATAGGTCGCGGAGGCTCCTACGAGCAGTACTTC. As protein: CASSIGRGGSYEQYF.

The rearrangement uses TRBV5-3 and TRBJ1-6, with no clear D. TRBV5-3 is an open reading frame, and its role is uncertain. This CDR3 has 15 amino acids. V gave up 4 bases and J gave up 14 bases, with 22 bases separating them. The CDR3 DNA is TGTGCCAGAAGCCCCCGGAACTCAACCCTAGAATCCCTCCACTTT. Encoded protein: CARSPRNSTLESLHF.

The J gene is TRBJ2-1, the V gene TRBV6-1, with D unclear. Deletions cut 2 bases from V and 7 bases from J, with 15 bases between. Germline V gene lookup returns CDR1 MNHNS and CDR2 SASEGT. The CDR3 has 15 amino acids. The CDR3 DNA follows: TGTGCCAGCAGTGAAATTAGGTCGGAGTGGAATGAGCAGTTCTTC. Translated, it gives CASSEIRSEWNEQFF.

The chain is built from TRBV7-9 and TRBJ2-2; 9 bases match TRBD1. Germline lookup yields CDR1 SEHNR and CDR2 FQNEAQ (reference sequence). Unmatched junction bases numbered 7, after V lost 7 bases and J lost 7 bases. CDR3 length: 14 amino acids. The CDR3 loop reads CASIRDRENGELFF. The CDR3, as DNA: TGTGCCAGCATCCGGGACAGGGAAAACGGGGAGCTGTTTTTT.

This chain uses TRBV6-5 with TRBJ1-1, with D perhaps TRBD1 (6 bases). The CDR3 has 15 amino acids. Germline-derived CDR1 and CDR2 are MNHEY and SVGAGI. V dropped 0 bases and J dropped 5 bases, with 13 bases sitting between them. CDR3 protein: CASSYSGRGLTEAFF. DNA of the CDR3: TGTGCCAGCAGTTACTCCGGAAGGGGGTTGACTGAAGCTTTCTTT.

Concerning this clone: An end of the junction differs from the germline gene, which may be a read error. The chain has TRBV6-5 and TRBJ1-2, with D perhaps TRBD1 (5 bases). Germline loops: CDR1 MNHEY, CDR2 SVGAGI. This CDR3 is 13 amino acids long. The CDR3 spells CASILQGNFGYTF. DNA of the CDR3: TGTGCCAGCATCTTGCAGGGTAACTTTGGCTACACCTTC.

This clone was recorded a few times. The chain joins TRBV28 to TRBJ2-7; 7 nucleotides align to TRBD1. The CDR3 sequence is 14 residues long. The V and J ends lost 3 bases and 2 bases, in that order; junction bases with no gene match: 4. CDR1 and CDR2 from the germline V gene are MDHEN and SYDVKM. CDR3: CASSFLDRPYEQYF. The CDR3 bases are TGTGCCAGCAGTTTTTTGGACAGGCCCTACGAGCAGTACTTC.

CDR3 sequence reads: CASSLVASGNKNIQYF. The DNA of the CDR3 is TGTGCCAGCAGCTTGGTGGCTAGCGGGAACAAAAACATTCAGTACTTC. The gene calls are TRBV5-6 and TRBJ2-4; TRBD2 agrees at 9 bases. Germline V lookup: CDR1 SGHDT, CDR2 YYEEEE. This CDR3 is 16 amino acids long. The V gene end was trimmed by 0 bases and the J gene end by 3 bases; junction bases not matched to a gene: 4.